This T cell receptor (beta chain) was identified in a study of Ad26.COV2.S vaccination and SARS-CoV-2 variants. TCRdb keeps only in-frame clones here, not all; method: immunoSEQ multiplex PCR. The sample has around 340,000 clones, around 89% seen once. This CDR3 contains 13 residues. The V end was cut by 5 bases, the J end by 5 bases, with 11 bases between. In germline, CDR1 is SGHTS, CDR2 YDEGEE. Sample treatment: around 19 received Ad26.COV2.S at low or high dose, single or two shots; a few received placebo; per-sample allocation not given. The investigators took samples on day 63 after the first vaccine or placebo injection.

The receptor comes from a person between 18 and 65 years old who received the Ad26.COV2.S COVID-19 vaccine or a placebo. The specimen was peripheral blood, collected in a trial of Ad26.COV2.S vaccine versus placebo. The chain couples TRBV5-8 to TRBJ2-1; weak D call: TRBD2 (5 bases). CDR3 sequence reads: CASRPDYHNEQFF. The CDR3 nucleotides read TGTGCCAGCAGACCCGACTACCACAATGAGCAGTTCTTC.